The present TCR beta chain was sequenced within a study of preoperative IRX-2 immunotherapy in early breast cancer. This CDR3 has 13 amino acids. Germline V gene lookup returns CDR1 MNHGY and CDR2 SAAAGT. Trimming took off 3 bases at V and 4 bases at J, with 7 bases between the two ends. The treatment: preoperative locoregional IRX-2 cytokine immunotherapy. Samples came from a phase Ib trial of preoperative locoregional IRX-2 cytokine immunotherapy. Using immunoSEQ multiplex PCR, the repertoire was profiled, and TCRdb retains in-frame clones only, with some absent. The profile shows over 25,000 clones, around four fifths of them singletons.

The receptor's source is a human donor with breast cancer. Sample: lymph node tissue, taken after IRX-2 immunotherapy. The chain is built from TRBV6-8 and TRBJ1-3; D is uncertain. In DNA form, the CDR3 reads TGTGCCAGCAGTTATTCGGGGGGAAACACCATATATTTT. This translates into CASSYSGGNTIYF.